This T cell receptor beta chain was retrieved from a study of blood T cell repertoires in COVID-19. V was clipped by 1 base and J by 14 bases; unmatched bases: 4. Germline CDR1 is SGHNT and CDR2 is YENEEA. CDR3 length equals 13 residues. Original processing methods: Quantification of nucleated cells was approximated via reference gene primer amplification. Sequenced by immunoSEQ multiplex PCR; TCRdb stores in-frame clones only, minus some. V and J calls and clone size are copied from that table; D and trimming were computed from the DNA. This sample yields approximately 130,000 clones, of which around nine tenths are seen a single time; 2% to 2.5% belongs to the top ten.

The source material was peripheral blood. The V call is TRBV11-3, the J call TRBJ1-6; 8 nucleotides agree with TRBD1. The source is a woman between 45 and 60 years old with acute or convalescent COVID-19. The CDR3 DNA is TGTGCCAGCAGCTTAGGGACAGGGTTAGCCCTCCACTTT. This sequence encodes CASSLGTGLALHF.